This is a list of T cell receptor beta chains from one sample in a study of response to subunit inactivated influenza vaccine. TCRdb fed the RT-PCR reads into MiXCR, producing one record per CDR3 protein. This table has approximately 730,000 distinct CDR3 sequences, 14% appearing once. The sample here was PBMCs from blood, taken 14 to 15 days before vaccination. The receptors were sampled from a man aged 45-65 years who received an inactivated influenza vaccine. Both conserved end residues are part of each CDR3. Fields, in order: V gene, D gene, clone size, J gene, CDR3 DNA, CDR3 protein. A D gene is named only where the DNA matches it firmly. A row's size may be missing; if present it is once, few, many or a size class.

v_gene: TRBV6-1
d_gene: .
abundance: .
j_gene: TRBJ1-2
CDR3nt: TGTGCCAGCAGCCCAGACAGAGGTTGGGACTATGGCTACACCTTC
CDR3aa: CASSPDRGWDYGYTF

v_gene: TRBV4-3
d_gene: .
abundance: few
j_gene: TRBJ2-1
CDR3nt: TGCGCCAGCAGCCAAGATCCGGGACTGAACAATGAGCAGTTCTTC
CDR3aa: CASSQDPGLNNEQFF

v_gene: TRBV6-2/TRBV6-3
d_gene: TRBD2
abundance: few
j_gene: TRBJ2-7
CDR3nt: TGTGCCAGCCTGAATCTAGCGGGAGTTGAAGAGCAGTACTTC
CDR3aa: CASLNLAGVEEQYF

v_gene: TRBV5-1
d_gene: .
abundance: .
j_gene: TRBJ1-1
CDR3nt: TGCGCCAGCAGCTGGGCAGGCGCCGGTCCGACTGAAGCTTTCTTT
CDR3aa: CASSWAGAGPTEAFF

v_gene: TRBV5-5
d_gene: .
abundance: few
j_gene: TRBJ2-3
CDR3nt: TGTGCCAGCAGCTTGTTGGGGACTAGCACAGATACGCAGTATTTT
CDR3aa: CASSLLGTSTDTQYF

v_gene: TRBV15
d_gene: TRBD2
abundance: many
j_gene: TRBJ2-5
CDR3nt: TGTGCCACCAGCAGAGGGACTAGCGGGGAGGGAGAGACCCAGTACTTC
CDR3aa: CATSRGTSGEGETQYF

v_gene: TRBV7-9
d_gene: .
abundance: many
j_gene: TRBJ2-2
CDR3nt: TGTGCCAGCAGCTTCACCGCCGGGGAGCTGTTTTTT
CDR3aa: CASSFTAGELFF

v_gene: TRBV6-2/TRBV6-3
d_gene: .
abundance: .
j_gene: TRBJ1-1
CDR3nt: TGTGCCAGCAGTTTGTCACCGGACCCCGTCGTGGGTGGGAACACTGAAGCTTTCTTT
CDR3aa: CASSLSPDPVVGGNTEAFF

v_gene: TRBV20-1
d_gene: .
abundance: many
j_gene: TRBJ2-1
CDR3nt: TGCAGTGCTTACATAGCGGCTGAGCAGTTCTTC
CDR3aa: CSAYIAAEQFF

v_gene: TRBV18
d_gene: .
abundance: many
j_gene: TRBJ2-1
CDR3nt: TGTGCCAGCTCACCACCGGACAGTTACAATGAGCAGTTCTTC
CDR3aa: CASSPPDSYNEQFF